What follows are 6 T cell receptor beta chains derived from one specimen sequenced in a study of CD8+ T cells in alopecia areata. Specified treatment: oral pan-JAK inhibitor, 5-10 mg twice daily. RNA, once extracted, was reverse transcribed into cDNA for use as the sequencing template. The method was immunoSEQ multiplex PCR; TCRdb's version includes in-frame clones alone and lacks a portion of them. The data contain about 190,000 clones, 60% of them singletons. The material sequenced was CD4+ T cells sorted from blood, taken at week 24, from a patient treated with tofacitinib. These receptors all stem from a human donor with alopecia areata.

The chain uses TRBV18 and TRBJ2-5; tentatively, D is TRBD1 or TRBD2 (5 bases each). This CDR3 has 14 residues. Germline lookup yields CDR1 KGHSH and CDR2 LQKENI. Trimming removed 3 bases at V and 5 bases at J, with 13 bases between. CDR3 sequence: CASSPGTRGETQYF. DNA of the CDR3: TGTGCCAGCTCACCCGGGACCCGTGGGGAGACCCAGTACTTC.

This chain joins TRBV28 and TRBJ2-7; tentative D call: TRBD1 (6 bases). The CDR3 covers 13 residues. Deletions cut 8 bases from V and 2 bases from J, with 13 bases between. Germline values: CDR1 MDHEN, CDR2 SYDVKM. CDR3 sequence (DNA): TGTGCCAGCGGACGGACAGTACCCTACGAGCAGTACTTC. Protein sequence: CASGRTVPYEQYF.

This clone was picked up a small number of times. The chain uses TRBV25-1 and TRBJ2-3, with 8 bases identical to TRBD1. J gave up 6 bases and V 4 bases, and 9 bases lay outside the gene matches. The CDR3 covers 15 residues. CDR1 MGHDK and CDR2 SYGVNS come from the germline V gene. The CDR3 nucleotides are TGTGCCAGCAGTGGAGGACAGGGATTATCCGATACGCAGTATTTT. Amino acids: CASSGGQGLSDTQYF.

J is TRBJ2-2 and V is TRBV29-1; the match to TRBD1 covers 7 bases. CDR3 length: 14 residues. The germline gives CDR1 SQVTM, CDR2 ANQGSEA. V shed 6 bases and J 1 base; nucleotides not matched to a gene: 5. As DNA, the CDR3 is TGCAGCGTCGAGACAGGGTTGAACACCGGGGAGCTGTTTTTT. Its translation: CSVETGLNTGELFF.

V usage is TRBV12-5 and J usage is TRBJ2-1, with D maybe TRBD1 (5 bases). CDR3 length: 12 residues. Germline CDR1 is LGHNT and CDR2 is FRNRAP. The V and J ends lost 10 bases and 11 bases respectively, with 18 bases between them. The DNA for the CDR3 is TGTGCTACCACCGCCGACAGCCTCAAGCAGTTCTTC. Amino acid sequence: CATTADSLKQFF.

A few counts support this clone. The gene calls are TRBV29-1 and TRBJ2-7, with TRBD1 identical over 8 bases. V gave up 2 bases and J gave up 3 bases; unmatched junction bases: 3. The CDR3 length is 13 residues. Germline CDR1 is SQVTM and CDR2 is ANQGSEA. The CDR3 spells CSVETGGNYEQYF. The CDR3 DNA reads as TGCAGCGTTGAAACAGGGGGTAACTACGAGCAGTACTTC.